Described below is a single T cell receptor (beta chain) sequence and its context. Its antigen is unidentified. The protocol was immunoSEQ multiplex PCR, while the TCRdb copy is restricted to in-frame clones and leaves out a portion. This sample has roughly 2,500,000 clones, with under 95% found just once. This entry comes from a study of shared clonotypes between healthy human individuals. Study-wide background: The study used three CD4 naive, three CD4 memory, two CD8 naive and one CD8 memory plate per donor.

Study findings and constraints: An anticipated effect of sequencing depth on clonotype sharing among donors was recognized. Naive subsets generally had larger estimated richness than memory subsets.

V lost 3 bases and J lost 2; bases outside the gene matches: 0. Germline loops: CDR1 SQVTM, CDR2 ANQGSEA. The CDR3 runs 13 residues. This TCR derives from a young man in good health. Some clones in this sample may be carry-over from other donors' samples. The sequencing sample was made of naive CD4+ T cells from PBMCs. Subset noted: CD45RA+ positively selected. The genes are TRBV29-1 and TRBJ1-4; TRBD1 agrees at 7 bases. CDR3 residues: CSVEGQTNEKLFF. CDR3 coding DNA: TGCAGCGTTGAGGGACAGACTAATGAAAAACTGTTTTTT.